The 14 T cell receptor beta chains listed next were all sequenced from one sample in a study of OX40 agonist ivuxolimab in advanced cancers. Profiled with immunoSEQ multiplex PCR; TCRdb holds only in-frame clones, not every one. The table includes some 45,000 clones, more than 70% detected once. The specimen was CD4+ or CD8+ T cells sorted from blood, collected in a trial of the OX40 agonist ivuxolimab. Receptor source: an adult with an advanced solid tumor such as melanoma, head and neck, liver or kidney cancer.

In DNA form, the CDR3 reads TGTGCCAGCAGCGTAGTTGGTTACTCTGGAAACACCATATATTTT. The encoded protein is CASSVVGYSGNTIYF. The chain couples TRBV9 to TRBJ1-3, with D unclear. There are 15 residues in the CDR3. Trimming left V 0 bases short and J 0 bases short, with 7 bases between. Looked up from germline, CDR1 is SGDLS and CDR2 is YYNGEE. Filled out from reference TRBV9 and TRBJ1-3, the complete variable domain reads DSGVTQTPKHLITATGQRVTLRCSPRSGDLSVYWYQQSLDQGLQFLIQYYNGEERAKGNILERFSAQQFPDLHSELNLSSLELGDSALYFCASSVVGYSGNTIYFGEGSWLTVV.

This sequence joins TRBV11-3 and TRBJ2-1; D uncertain. The germline CDR1 and CDR2 sequences are SGHNT and YENEEA. V lost 2 bases and J lost 6, with 20 bases in between. The CDR3 has 17 amino acids. CDR3 nucleotides: TGTGCCAGCAGCTTAAAATGGGTAGGGCCCGGTGGCAATGAGCAGTTCTTC. Translation: CASSLKWVGPGGNEQFF.

The chain employs TRBV6-6 and TRBJ1-5; D is ambiguous. V lost 0 bases to trimming and J lost 3 bases, with 12 bases between them. CDR1 MNHNY and CDR2 SVGAGI come from the germline V gene (reference sequence). The CDR3 has 16 amino acids. The CDR3 region is CASSYSDTRTNQPQHF. The CDR3 DNA sequence: TGTGCCAGCAGTTACTCCGACACACGGACCAATCAGCCCCAGCATTTT.

The chain carries TRBV7-9 and TRBJ2-7, with D perhaps TRBD2 (6 bases). Germline values: CDR1 SEHNR, CDR2 FQNEAQ (reference sequence). Trimming left V 0 bases short and J 5 bases short, with 17 bases between. This CDR3 contains 16 residues. The CDR3 DNA follows: TGTGCCAGCAGCTTAGCGATCGGAGGGGATAGCAACGAGCAGTACTTC. Translated, it gives CASSLAIGGDSNEQYF.

The J gene is TRBJ2-5, the V gene TRBV11-1; 8 bases fit TRBD1. V lost 5 bases and J lost 3; bases outside the gene matches: 5. Germline assignment: CDR1 SGHAT and CDR2 FQDESV (reference sequence). There are 14 residues in the CDR3. CDR3: CASSVTGGEETQYF. The CDR3 DNA follows: TGTGCCAGCAGCGTAACAGGGGGTGAAGAGACCCAGTACTTC.

This clone was found once. V is TRBV13 and J is TRBJ2-2; D is unresolved. V was clipped by 4 bases and J by 8 bases, with 5 bases between them. The CDR3 totals 11 residues. Germline V lookup: CDR1 PRHDT, CDR2 FYEKMQ (reference sequence). In DNA form, the CDR3 reads TGTGCCAGCAGCTGGTCTGGGGAGCTGTTTTTT. It codes for CASSWSGELFF.

CDR3: CASSRDYYSNQPQHF. Written as DNA, the CDR3 is TGTGCCAGCAGCAGGGACTATTATAGCAATCAGCCCCAGCATTTT. The chain employs TRBV11-2 and TRBJ1-5, with D possibly matching TRBD1 (5 bases). Trimming pared 5 bases from V and 0 bases from J, leaving 11 bases between. CDR3 length: 15 residues. Germline V gene data show CDR1 as SGHAT and CDR2 as FQNNGV.

Here the CDR3 reads CASSFTGTDNNQPQHF. CDR3 in DNA: TGCGCCAGCAGCTTCACCGGGACGGACAACAATCAGCCCCAGCATTTT. This chain links TRBV5-1 with TRBJ1-5, with a tentative D call TRBD1 (5 bases). This CDR3 has 16 residues. Trimming pared 2 bases from V and 3 bases from J, leaving 15 bases between. The V gene's germline CDR1 is SGHRS and CDR2 YFSETQ.

The chain couples TRBV9 to TRBJ1-1, with D possibly being TRBD1 (6 bases). The germline gives CDR1 SGDLS, CDR2 YYNGEE. CDR3 size: 18 residues. The V and J ends lost 4 bases and 1 base respectively, with 23 bases between them. The DNA for the CDR3 is TGTGCCAGCAGCTCGAGCGGTTGGGGGCCGAGTCCGAACACTGAAGCTTTCTTT. It codes for CASSSSGWGPSPNTEAFF.

The V call is TRBV25-1, the J call TRBJ1-4; possible D gene TRBD1, 6 bases. The V and J ends lost 1 base and 0 bases respectively, with 12 bases between them. CDR3 length: 17 residues. The germline gives CDR1 MGHDK, CDR2 SYGVNS. Here the CDR3 reads CASSEWGTLATNEKLFF. The CDR3 bases are TGTGCCAGCAGTGAATGGGGGACACTTGCAACTAATGAAAAACTGTTTTTT.

The chain recombines TRBV29-1 with TRBJ2-1; no clear D gene. Germline V gene data show CDR1 as SQVTM and CDR2 as ANQGSEA. Trimming cost V 4 bases and J 9 bases, with 7 bases left between them. The CDR3 spans 10 residues. The CDR3 reads CSVVYGEQFF. The CDR3 bases are TGCAGCGTTGTATATGGTGAGCAGTTCTTC.

The chain joins TRBV5-1 to TRBJ1-2; 8 bases align to TRBD1. V dropped 2 bases and J dropped 2; count of bases not matched to a gene: 11. This CDR3 is 17 amino acids long. The V gene's germline CDR1 is SGHRS and CDR2 YFSETQ. The CDR3 sequence: CASSFGGPGQENYGYTF. DNA for the CDR3: TGCGCCAGCAGCTTCGGGGGACCGGGACAGGAGAACTATGGCTACACCTTC.

J is TRBJ2-2 and V is TRBV28, with D hard to call. The length of the CDR3 is 14 residues. Looked up from germline, CDR1 is MDHEN and CDR2 is SYDVKM. The V and J ends lost 6 bases and 8 bases respectively, with 16 bases between them. The CDR3 region is CASRSTGLRGELFF. CDR3 nucleotides: TGTGCCAGCAGGTCTACGGGTCTCAGAGGGGAGCTGTTTTTT.

V is TRBV28 and J is TRBJ1-6; D uncertain. The CDR3 is 16 amino acids. The V end was cut by 7 bases, the J end by 4 bases, with 17 bases between. Germline loops: CDR1 MDHEN, CDR2 SYDVKM. CDR3 region: CASTPGRSLYNSPLHF. The DNA for the CDR3 is TGTGCCAGCACCCCCGGGAGGTCGCTTTATAATTCACCCCTCCACTTT.